One and the same sample provided the 18 T cell receptor beta chains below, sequenced in a study of beta chain features in type 1 diabetes. cDNA synthesis used the whole RNA isolate, giving expressed TCRB sequences. The method was immunoSEQ multiplex PCR; TCRdb's version includes in-frame clones alone and lacks a portion of them. The sample contains 850,000 to 900,000 clones, 15% to 20% of which appear only once. The sequenced material came from naive CD4+ T cells from blood. Every receptor here comes from a woman aged 18-29 years in good health.

This clone was observed a few times. V is TRBV14 and J is TRBJ1-2; TRBD1 matches at 9 bases. The CDR3 covers 17 residues. CDR1 SGHDN and CDR2 FVKESK come from the germline V gene. V shed 3 bases and J 6 bases; nucleotides not matched to a gene: 14. CDR3 nucleotides: TGTGCCAGCAGCCATGGTCTCCCCGGGACAGGGCAGGATGGCTACACCTTC. Translated, it gives CASSHGLPGTGQDGYTF.

The chain has TRBV28 and TRBJ2-2; tentatively, D is TRBD2 (6 bases). Germline V gene sequence: CDR1 MDHEN, CDR2 SYDVKM. There are 14 residues in the CDR3. With 5 bases removed from V and 8 bases from J, the gap between germline ends came to 15 bases. CDR3 region: CASSPGGSLGELFF. CDR3 coding DNA: TGTGCCAGCAGTCCCGGGGGTAGCTTGGGGGAGCTGTTTTTT.

Comment on this clone: This sample includes further DNA sequences coding for the same CDR3. The chain couples TRBV7-2 to TRBJ2-5, with D hard to call. The germline V gene encodes CDR1 SGHTA and CDR2 FQGNSA. The V end was cut by 1 base, the J end by 1 base, with 10 bases between. The CDR3 is 15 residues long. This CDR3 reads CASSLVSGSQETQYF. The CDR3 coding sequence is TGTGCCAGCAGCTTAGTATCGGGTTCCCAAGAGACCCAGTACTTC.

In the case of this clone: Additional DNA sequences in this sample encode the identical CDR3. The chain links TRBV28 to TRBJ2-2, with D unresolved. The CDR3 is 11 residues long. The germline V and J ends were trimmed by 4 bases and 8 bases, with 5 bases remaining between them. Per the germline V gene, CDR1 is MDHEN and CDR2 is SYDVKM. The CDR3 sequence is CASSSPGELFF. The CDR3 DNA follows: TGTGCCAGCAGTTCCCCTGGGGAGCTGTTTTTT. Combining the CDR3 with reference TRBV28 and TRBJ2-2 gives the whole variable domain DVKVTQSSRYLVKRTGEKVFLECVQDMDHENMFWYRQDPGLGLRLIYFSYDVKMKEKGDIPEGYSVSREKKERFSLILESASTNQTSMYLCASSSPGELFFGEGSRLTVL.

This clone has more than one count but fewer than ten. Written as DNA, the CDR3 is TGCGCCAGCAGCCAAGGGGTTCTCGGAAACACCATATATTTT. Residues: CASSQGVLGNTIYF. V usage is TRBV4-1 and J usage is TRBJ1-3; no clear D. V shed 1 base and J shed 4 bases, with 8 bases lying between them. The CDR3 has 14 residues. Germline values: CDR1 MGHRA, CDR2 YSYEKL.

The rearrangement joins TRBV9 to TRBJ1-4; 8 nucleotides line up with TRBD1. The CDR3 contains 15 residues. Trimming at V came to 0 bases and at J to 6 bases, leaving 4 bases not matched to a gene. Germline lookup yields CDR1 SGDLS and CDR2 YYNGEE. The CDR3 DNA sequence: TGTGCCAGCAGCGTAGGGGGACAGGTCGATGAAAAACTGTTTTTT. As protein: CASSVGGQVDEKLFF.

This clone was counted a few times. The V call is TRBV19, the J call TRBJ2-3; TRBD2 matches at 9 bases. CDR1 and CDR2 (germline): LNHDA, SQIVND (reference sequence). The CDR3 has 14 amino acids. Germline trimming cut 3 bases from V and 8 bases from J; bases unmatched to any gene: 6. CDR3 coding DNA: TGTGCCAGTAGTATGGGACTAGCACAACTTACGCAGTATTTT. It codes for CASSMGLAQLTQYF. The full variable domain, completed using reference TRBV19 and TRBJ2-3, is DGGITQSPKYLFRKEGQNVTLSCEQNLNHDAMYWYRQDPGQGLRLIYYSQIVNDFQKGDIAEGYSVSREKKESFPLTVTSAQKNPTAFYLCASSMGLAQLTQYFGPGTRLTVL.

The chain has TRBV13 and TRBJ1-6, with a weak D call TRBD1 (5 bases). The germline V gene has CDR1 PRHDT and CDR2 FYEKMQ (reference sequence). Trimming cost V 3 bases and J 4 bases, with 7 bases left between them. CDR3 length equals 14 residues. The CDR3 protein is CASSFRVYNSPLHF. The CDR3 DNA sequence: TGTGCCAGCAGCTTCAGGGTTTATAATTCACCCCTCCACTTT.

This chain uses TRBV20-1 with TRBJ2-7, with D tentatively TRBD2 (6 bases). V lost 5 bases and J 3 bases, leaving 8 bases between the germline ends. Germline CDR1 reads DFQATT; CDR2 reads SNEGSKA (reference sequence). This CDR3 comprises 11 residues. DNA of the CDR3: TGCAGTGCTGGGGGGAGCTACGAGCAGTACTTC. It specifies CSAGGSYEQYF.

This clone was counted a few times. This chain joins TRBV18 and TRBJ2-1; D is ambiguous. V gave up 1 base and J gave up 3 bases, with 10 bases separating them. CDR1 is KGHSH, CDR2 LQKENI, per germline. The CDR3 length is 15 residues. CDR3 in amino acids: CASSPQSANYNEQFF. Written as DNA, the CDR3 is TGTGCCAGCTCACCACAATCAGCGAACTACAATGAGCAGTTCTTC.

The chain employs TRBV11-2 and TRBJ2-1, with TRBD1 matching 11 bases. This CDR3 has 19 amino acids. V lost 4 bases to trimming and J lost 3 bases; unmatched junction nucleotides: 14. From germline, CDR1 is SGHAT and CDR2 FQNNGV. The CDR3 sequence is CASSSPGTGGSRSYNEQFF. CDR3 in DNA: TGTGCCAGCAGCTCACCCGGGACAGGGGGTTCAAGGAGCTACAATGAGCAGTTCTTC.

J is TRBJ1-4 and V is TRBV21-1. TRBV21-1 is annotated as a pseudogene. The CDR3 totals 14 residues. The CDR3, as DNA: TGTGCCAGCGGGAATACCAACCCCCTAGAAAAACTGTTTTTT. Translation: CASGNTNPLEKLFF.

This clone occurred a few times. The CDR3 loop is CASSRGDTPVYEQYF. CDR3 nucleotides: TGTGCCAGCAGTAGAGGGGACACCCCAGTATACGAGCAGTACTTC. The chain is built from TRBV6-5 and TRBJ2-7; possibly TRBD1 for D (6 bases). Trimming removed 5 bases from V and 4 bases from J, with 18 bases in between. The CDR3 has 15 amino acids. Germline loops: CDR1 MNHEY, CDR2 SVGAGI.

This clone was counted between two and nine times. This chain uses TRBV7-2 with TRBJ2-1, with no clear D. CDR1 SGHTA and CDR2 FQGNSA come from the germline V gene. This CDR3 has 14 amino acids. The germline V and J ends were trimmed by 5 bases and 0 bases, with 8 bases remaining between them. The chain's CDR3 is CASSTLGSYNEQFF. CDR3 nucleotide sequence: TGTGCCAGCAGCACCCTCGGCTCCTACAATGAGCAGTTCTTC.

This chain links TRBV7-2 with TRBJ2-3, with 8 positions matching TRBD1. This CDR3 is built from 15 residues. With V trimmed by 1 base and J by 7 bases, 7 bases remained unmatched. The germline gives CDR1 SGHTA, CDR2 FQGNSA. CDR3 protein: CASSLVGQGANTQYF. CDR3 sequence (DNA): TGTGCCAGCAGCTTAGTTGGTCAGGGGGCGAATACGCAGTATTTT.

This chain uses TRBV11-2 with TRBJ2-3; D remains unclear. The germline V and J ends were trimmed by 1 base and 1 base, with 6 bases remaining between them. The CDR3 covers 14 residues. CDR1 SGHAT and CDR2 FQNNGV come from the germline V gene. This chain's CDR3 is CASSLGVRTDTQYF. DNA of the CDR3: TGTGCCAGCAGCTTAGGAGTACGCACAGATACGCAGTATTTT.

This clone was observed a few times. This chain joins TRBV5-1 and TRBJ1-4; perhaps TRBD1 as D (5 bases). V dropped 0 bases and J dropped 0 bases, with 9 bases sitting between them. Germline V gives CDR1 SGHRS, CDR2 YFSETQ. The CDR3 loop spans 16 amino acids. CDR3 coding DNA: TGCGCCAGCAGCTTGGCCGGACAAGCAACTAATGAAAAACTGTTTTTT. Protein sequence: CASSLAGQATNEKLFF.

This chain uses TRBV2 with TRBJ2-1, with TRBD1 identical over 7 bases. V trimming: 4 bases; J trimming: 4 bases; junction bases outside the gene matches: 7. CDR3 length: 15 residues. In germline, CDR1 is SNHLY, CDR2 FYNNEI. CDR3 residues: CASSVEGGAYNEQFF. The CDR3 DNA reads TGTGCCAGCAGTGTAGAAGGGGGCGCTTACAATGAGCAGTTCTTC.